Shown below are 12 T cell receptor beta chains from a single sample sequenced in a study of a mutant IDH1 vaccine in newly diagnosed glioma. Antigens for these TCRs are unknown. Profiled with immunoSEQ multiplex PCR; TCRdb holds only in-frame clones, not every one. This sample yields 50,000 to 55,000 clones, of which less than 75% are seen a single time; about 5% belongs to the top ten. This sample's time point: week 47, end of study. A single vaccine dose contained 300 ug of mutant IDH1 20-mer peptide, and topical imiquimod was used with it. Source: peripheral blood mononuclear cells (PBMCs), taken from a glioma patient whose treatment included an IDH1 peptide vaccine. The receptors were sampled from a middle-aged man with glioma. Some clones in this sample may be carry-over from other donors' samples.

The chain uses TRBV7-9 and TRBJ2-1; D unresolved. V was clipped by 5 bases and J by 6 bases, with 11 bases between them. CDR1 and CDR2 from the germline V gene are SEHNR and FQNEAQ (reference sequence). The CDR3 consists of 13 residues. The CDR3 DNA is TGTGCCAGCAGCCGCCCGTCGACCAATGAGCAGTTCTTC. Its translation is CASSRPSTNEQFF.

J is TRBJ1-5 and V is TRBV6-6, with 8 bases aligning to TRBD1. This CDR3 has 12 residues. Germline V lookup: CDR1 MNHNY, CDR2 SVGAGI (reference sequence). V lost 7 bases to trimming and J lost 7 bases; unmatched junction nucleotides: 3. CDR3 amino acids: CASTQGGQPQHF. CDR3 in DNA: TGTGCCAGCACACAGGGGGGACAGCCCCAGCATTTT.

The rearrangement links TRBV19 to TRBJ2-1; 12 nucleotides line up with TRBD1. J lost 6 bases, V lost 3 bases, and 6 bases had no gene match. Looked up from germline, CDR1 is LNHDA and CDR2 is SQIVND (reference sequence). CDR3 length: 16 residues. The CDR3 spells CASSMPGQGAANEQFF. The CDR3 coding sequence is TGTGCCAGTAGTATGCCGGGACAGGGGGCGGCCAATGAGCAGTTCTTC.

This clone has a handful of counts. This rearrangement joins TRBV9 to TRBJ1-3, with a weak D call TRBD1 (6 bases). V was pared by 4 bases and J by 4 bases, with 18 bases between. CDR1 SGDLS and CDR2 YYNGEE come from the germline V gene. The CDR3 loop spans 16 amino acids. CDR3 amino acids: CASSPQGRGGGNTIYF. In nucleotides, the CDR3 is TGTGCCAGCAGCCCCCAGGGCAGGGGCGGAGGAAACACCATATATTTT.

V is TRBV19 and J is TRBJ1-1; no clear D gene. Trimming took 6 bases from V and 2 from J, leaving 10 bases between them. Germline V CDR1 and CDR2: LNHDA, SQIVND (reference sequence). The CDR3 contains 13 residues. CDR3 nucleotide sequence: TGTGCCAGTAGGGAGCCGATAAACACTGAAGCTTTCTTT. Amino acids: CASREPINTEAFF.

The rearrangement uses TRBV5-1 and TRBJ2-3; D might be TRBD1 (6 bases). Trimming pared 4 bases from V and 2 bases from J, leaving 17 bases between. Germline V lookup: CDR1 SGHRS, CDR2 YFSETQ. The CDR3 extends over 16 amino acids. Here the CDR3 reads CASSPQTGSPTDTQYF. For the CDR3, the DNA is TGCGCCAGCAGCCCACAGACAGGCTCACCCACAGATACGCAGTATTTT.

The chain has TRBV2 and TRBJ2-7; 10 positions match TRBD1. The V gene end was trimmed by 5 bases and the J gene end by 6 bases; junction bases not matched to a gene: 10. Germline CDR1 and CDR2: SNHLY and FYNNEI. The CDR3 loop spans 15 amino acids. CDR3 nucleotide sequence: TGTGCCAGCAGTCCCCGTACGGGACAGGGGAGCGAGCAGTACTTC. Protein sequence: CASSPRTGQGSEQYF.

This clone was observed a handful of times. The rearrangement uses TRBV2 and TRBJ1-6; D gene ambiguous. The V and J ends lost 6 bases and 9 bases respectively, with 12 bases between them. This CDR3 has 13 residues. CDR1 is SNHLY, CDR2 FYNNEI, per germline. The DNA for the CDR3 is TGTGCCAGCAGGGACGAGATGTCTTCACCCCTCCACTTT. Translated: CASRDEMSSPLHF.

This sequence joins TRBV14 and TRBJ1-1, with D unresolved. Trimming took 2 bases from V and 1 from J, leaving 8 bases between them. Germline V gene data show CDR1 as SGHDN and CDR2 as FVKESK. The CDR3 contains 14 residues. CDR3 coding DNA: TGTGCCAGCAGCCAACGAGGGTGGAACACTGAAGCTTTCTTT. It encodes CASSQRGWNTEAFF.

The CDR3 nucleotides read TGTGCCAGTAGTCATGACAGGGATCGGAATCAGCCCCAGCATTTT. As protein: CASSHDRDRNQPQHF. The chain combines TRBV19 with TRBJ1-5; 7 positions match TRBD1. V lost 5 bases, J lost 4 bases, and 8 bases stayed unmatched. Germline V lookup: CDR1 LNHDA, CDR2 SQIVND (reference sequence). The CDR3 is 15 residues long.

V is TRBV7-9 and J is TRBJ1-1; 9 positions agree with TRBD1. Per the germline V gene, CDR1 is SEHNR and CDR2 is FQNEAQ (reference sequence). CDR3 length equals 14 residues. Losses at the gene ends were 5 bases for V and 3 bases for J; bases not matched to a gene: 4. Written as DNA, the CDR3 is TGTGCCAGCAGCCCTGGGACAGGGTACACTGAAGCTTTCTTT. This gives the protein CASSPGTGYTEAFF.

This clone was counted a few times. The junction and the germline gene differ at one end; a read error may be behind it. The chain recombines TRBV6-1 with TRBJ1-6; no reliable D call. The CDR3 has 12 amino acids. CDR1 and CDR2 from the germline V gene are MNHNS and SASEGT. CDR3 sequence reads: CASREVRSPLHF. In DNA form, the CDR3 reads TGTGCCAGCAGGGAAGTAAGGTCACCCCTCCACTTT.